Shown below are 30 T cell receptor beta chains from a single sample sequenced in a study of shared clonotypes between healthy human individuals. Produced via immunoSEQ multiplex PCR; TCRdb's table is partial and in-frame only. The table has around 2.3 million clones, almost 96% seen once. Sequencing was performed on naive CD4+ T cells sorted from blood. Noted subset: CD45RA+ positively selected. These receptors came from a man between 18 and 29 years old in good health.

The J gene is TRBJ1-5, the V gene TRBV6-1; 8 nucleotides agree with TRBD1. The germline V gene has CDR1 MNHNS and CDR2 SASEGT. The ends lost 3 bases at V and 1 base at J; junction bases unmatched: 5. This CDR3 region has 16 residues. The CDR3 sequence: CASSEQGAVSNQPQHF. In DNA, the CDR3 is TGTGCCAGCAGTGAGCAGGGGGCAGTAAGCAATCAGCCCCAGCATTTT.

This clone has only one observation. This chain uses TRBV7-3 with TRBJ2-1, with D perhaps given as TRBD1 or TRBD2 (6 bases each). Germline V gene sequence: CDR1 SGHTA, CDR2 FQGTGA. The ends were cut back, 5 bases at V and 5 bases at J, with 16 bases in the middle. The CDR3 extends over 15 amino acids. The CDR3 here is CASSDPGGSNNEQFF. The CDR3 nucleotides read TGTGCCAGCAGCGACCCCGGGGGCTCGAACAATGAGCAGTTCTTC.

The chain links TRBV19 to TRBJ1-2, with 8 nucleotides matching TRBD1. The CDR3 sequence is 15 residues long. The ends lost 5 bases at V and 8 bases at J; junction bases unmatched: 13. Germline CDR1 is LNHDA and CDR2 is SQIVND (reference sequence). CDR3 amino acids: CASSRAVGQGPGYTF. The CDR3 nucleotides read TGTGCCAGTAGTCGAGCGGTTGGACAGGGTCCCGGCTACACCTTC.

Details on this clone: In the same sample, other DNA sequences code for this CDR3. The rearrangement uses TRBV6-1 and TRBJ2-2; 7 bases line up with TRBD1. V lost 4 bases to trimming and J lost 4 bases; unmatched junction nucleotides: 0. This CDR3 contains 13 residues. Germline V gene sequence: CDR1 MNHNS, CDR2 SASEGT. The CDR3 coding sequence is TGTGCCAGCAGTGGACAGGGCACCGGGGAGCTGTTTTTT. It is translated as CASSGQGTGELFF.

The rearrangement links TRBV28 to TRBJ1-1, with 7 bases identical to TRBD1. CDR3 length equals 14 residues. After removal of 6 bases from V and 1 base from J, the junction contained 5 bases not matched to a gene. Germline V gene data show CDR1 as MDHEN and CDR2 as SYDVKM. As DNA, the CDR3 is TGTGCCAGCAGACAGGGGACGGCGAACACTGAAGCTTTCTTT. Translation: CASRQGTANTEAFF. Full variable domain (missing parts from reference TRBV28 and TRBJ1-1): DVKVTQSSRYLVKRTGEKVFLECVQDMDHENMFWYRQDPGLGLRLIYFSYDVKMKEKGDIPEGYSVSREKKERFSLILESASTNQTSMYLCASRQGTANTEAFFGQGTRLTVV.

DNA of the CDR3: TGCGCCAGCAGCCGACTAGTCTTTCTGGAGACCCAGTACTTC. This sequence encodes CASSRLVFLETQYF. This chain connects TRBV4-1 to TRBJ2-5; D perhaps matches TRBD2 (6 bases). Germline CDR1 reads MGHRA; CDR2 reads YSYEKL. This CDR3 is 14 amino acids long. Trimming pared 4 bases from V and 5 bases from J, leaving 14 bases between.

This clone was seen once. Here the CDR3 DNA reads TGTGCCAGCAGCGTAGTAGGGACAGGAGGAGGGGAAAAACTGTTTTTT. Encoded protein: CASSVVGTGGGEKLFF. This chain connects TRBV9 to TRBJ1-4; 8 nucleotides align to TRBD1. CDR1 and CDR2 from the germline V gene are SGDLS and YYNGEE. J gave up 8 bases and V 0 bases, and 9 bases lay outside the gene matches. The CDR3 has 16 residues. Supplemented by reference TRBV9 and TRBJ1-4, the full variable domain reads DSGVTQTPKHLITATGQRVTLRCSPRSGDLSVYWYQQSLDQGLQFLIQYYNGEERAKGNILERFSAQQFPDLHSELNLSSLELGDSALYFCASSVVGTGGGEKLFFGSGTQLSVL.

This rearrangement joins TRBV30 to TRBJ1-4; D gene unclear. V shed 3 bases and J shed 2 bases, with 13 bases lying between them. This CDR3 is 15 amino acids long. Germline V gene lookup returns CDR1 GTSNPN and CDR2 SVGIG (reference sequence). In nucleotides, the CDR3 is TGTGCCTGGAGAAGGACGAAGACTACTAATGAAAAACTGTTTTTT. This gives the protein CAWRRTKTTNEKLFF.

The chain recombines TRBV12-5 with TRBJ2-3; D gene ambiguous. Trimming took off 2 bases at V and 5 bases at J, with 8 bases between the two ends. Germline CDR1 and CDR2: LGHNT and FRNRAP. The CDR3 is 13 amino acids. The CDR3 DNA follows: TGTGCTAGTGGTTTGCCCTTGTTAGATACGCAGTATTTT. It yields the protein CASGLPLLDTQYF.

The gene calls are TRBV30 and TRBJ1-3; the D gene is possibly TRBD1 (5 bases). V gave up 0 bases and J gave up 3 bases, with 12 bases separating them. Germline V gene data show CDR1 as GTSNPN and CDR2 as SVGIG (reference sequence). The CDR3 contains 15 residues. Here the CDR3 reads CAWSVRGGGGNTIYF. The CDR3 DNA follows: TGTGCCTGGAGTGTACGGGGGGGAGGTGGAAACACCATATATTTT.

This chain joins TRBV14 and TRBJ1-2; unclear D gene. The V and J ends lost 0 bases and 8 bases respectively, with 22 bases between them. The CDR3 loop spans 17 amino acids. The V gene's germline CDR1 is SGHDN and CDR2 FVKESK. The CDR3 sequence: CASSQETGAIQAGGYTF. CDR3 nucleotide sequence: TGTGCCAGCAGCCAAGAGACCGGAGCGATTCAGGCGGGCGGCTACACCTTC.

The chain has TRBV6-5 and TRBJ2-1; a possible D gene is TRBD2 (6 bases). The CDR3 loop spans 14 amino acids. V dropped 4 bases and J dropped 3 bases, with 10 bases sitting between them. Germline loops: CDR1 MNHEY, CDR2 SVGAGI. CDR3 residues: CASSSPGDYNEQFF. The CDR3 DNA is TGTGCCAGCAGTTCTCCGGGGGACTACAATGAGCAGTTCTTC.

The V gene is TRBV10-3, the J gene TRBJ2-3; 10 positions agree with TRBD2. After removal of 3 bases from V and 0 bases from J, the junction contained 3 bases not matched to a gene. Germline lookup yields CDR1 ENHRY and CDR2 SYGVKD. The CDR3 length is 16 residues. The CDR3 sequence: CAISEGSGRSTDTQYF. The DNA for the CDR3 is TGTGCCATCAGTGAAGGTAGCGGGAGGAGCACAGATACGCAGTATTTT.

V gene TRBV6-5 combines with J gene TRBJ1-1, with TRBD1 matching 7 bases. The germline gives CDR1 MNHEY, CDR2 SVGAGI. This CDR3 is built from 15 residues. Losses at the gene ends were 2 bases for V and 5 bases for J; bases not matched to a gene: 8. CDR3 sequence reads: CASSYSQGVRTEAFF. The CDR3 DNA sequence: TGTGCCAGCAGTTACAGCCAGGGGGTAAGAACTGAAGCTTTCTTT.

The chain couples TRBV6-4 to TRBJ2-7, with 7 bases matching TRBD1. Germline V lookup: CDR1 MRHNA, CDR2 SNTAGT. The CDR3 runs 13 residues. Trimming removed 6 bases from V and 3 bases from J; junction bases left unmatched: 5. This CDR3 reads CASSVHRGYEQYF. The CDR3 coding sequence is TGTGCCAGCAGCGTACACAGGGGCTACGAGCAGTACTTC.

This clone is a singleton in its sample. This chain connects TRBV10-3 to TRBJ2-7; weak D call: TRBD1 (6 bases). The germline V gene has CDR1 ENHRY and CDR2 SYGVKD. CDR3 length equals 12 residues. V was cut by 5 bases and J by 5 bases, with 10 bases left in between. The CDR3 region is CAISQGQNEQYF. The DNA for the CDR3 is TGTGCCATCAGTCAAGGACAGAACGAGCAGTACTTC.

Turning to this clone: Within the sample, other DNA sequences also encode this same CDR3. The CDR3 DNA sequence: TGTGCCTGGAGCGGCCAGTCCTACGAGCAGTACTTC. Translation: CAWSGQSYEQYF. The chain recombines TRBV30 with TRBJ2-7; D gene ambiguous. The CDR3 is made up of 12 amino acids. Trimming shortened V by 3 bases and J by 1 base, and 7 bases separated the two germline ends. CDR1 GTSNPN and CDR2 SVGIG come from the germline V gene (reference sequence).

To note about this clone: At one of its ends the junction is not consistent with the germline gene, which may arise from a read error. Other DNA sequences in this specimen translate into the identical CDR3. The rearrangement uses TRBV7-9 and TRBJ2-5; D gene ambiguous. There are 12 residues in the CDR3. Per the germline V gene, CDR1 is SEHNR and CDR2 is FQNEAQ (reference sequence). The CDR3 loop is CASSLNQETQYF. CDR3 coding DNA: TGTGCCAGCAGCTTGAACCAGGAGACCCAGTACTTC.

A remark on this clone: Other DNA sequences of this sample code for an identical CDR3. V gene TRBV6-1 combines with J gene TRBJ1-2; 8 bases align to TRBD1. The CDR3 spans 14 residues. Germline V CDR1 and CDR2: MNHNS, SASEGT. The ends lost 3 bases at V and 2 bases at J; junction bases unmatched: 2. CDR3 bases: TGTGCCAGCAGTGAGGGGACAGGCAACTATGGCTACACCTTC. Amino acid sequence: CASSEGTGNYGYTF.

In the case of this clone: The same CDR3 also results from other DNA sequences found in this sample. The chain is built from TRBV5-4 and TRBJ1-5; D remains unclear. Looked up from germline, CDR1 is SGHNT and CDR2 is YYREEE (reference sequence). CDR3 size: 13 residues. Trimming removed 1 base at V and 4 bases at J, with 6 bases between. The CDR3 sequence is CASSLYGNQPQHF. The DNA of the CDR3 is TGTGCCAGCAGCTTGTATGGAAATCAGCCCCAGCATTTT.

The chain is built from TRBV18 and TRBJ1-1; tentatively, D is TRBD1 (6 bases). The CDR3 loop spans 18 amino acids. V was trimmed by 3 bases and J by 1 base, leaving 21 bases between them. CDR1 KGHSH and CDR2 LQKENI come from the germline V gene. CDR3 sequence: CASSPIYRERMENTEAFF. CDR3 in DNA: TGTGCCAGCTCACCTATATACAGGGAGAGGATGGAGAACACTGAAGCTTTCTTT.

For this clone: Other DNA sequences in this specimen translate into the identical CDR3. The chain employs TRBV5-1 and TRBJ2-7, with 13 nucleotides matching TRBD2. The CDR3 runs to 16 residues. The germline V gene encodes CDR1 SGHRS and CDR2 YFSETQ. The V and J ends lost 4 bases and 4 bases, in that order; junction bases with no gene match: 8. The CDR3 loop is CASSPTLAGGPYEQYF. The DNA for the CDR3 is TGCGCCAGCAGCCCGACACTAGCGGGAGGGCCTTACGAGCAGTACTTC.

The chain recombines TRBV25-1 with TRBJ1-2; 7 bases agree with TRBD1. Germline V gene lookup returns CDR1 MGHDK and CDR2 SYGVNS. The CDR3 is made up of 15 amino acids. The J segment lost 8 bases and the V segment lost 3 bases, leaving 12 bases of the junction unmatched. The CDR3 sequence is CASSDTPTGPRGYTF. CDR3 nucleotide sequence: TGTGCCAGCAGTGATACCCCGACAGGGCCTCGAGGCTACACCTTC.

The rearrangement uses TRBV11-1 and TRBJ1-4; weak D call: TRBD1 (6 bases). Germline V gene data show CDR1 as SGHAT and CDR2 as FQDESV (reference sequence). This CDR3 region has 16 residues. V shed 4 bases and J shed 2 bases, with 14 bases lying between them. CDR3 bases: TGTGCCAGCAGCTCGGGACAAATAGAGACTAATGAAAAACTGTTTTTT. Amino acid sequence: CASSSGQIETNEKLFF.

The chain uses TRBV6-5 and TRBJ1-1; D ambiguous. The CDR3 spans 13 residues. Trimming shortened V by 7 bases and J by 7 bases, and 16 bases separated the two germline ends. In germline, CDR1 is MNHEY, CDR2 SVGAGI. The CDR3 sequence is CASMAGGGSEAFF. CDR3 in DNA: TGTGCCAGCATGGCCGGAGGCGGAAGTGAAGCTTTCTTT.

The chain recombines TRBV6-1 with TRBJ1-5, with a tentative D call TRBD1 (5 bases). The length of the CDR3 is 17 residues. V was shortened by 1 base and J by 6 bases, with 19 bases between the two germline ends. Germline assignment: CDR1 MNHNS and CDR2 SASEGT. The CDR3 spells CASSEDWAWGGTQPQHF. The CDR3, as DNA: TGTGCCAGCAGTGAAGATTGGGCCTGGGGTGGGACTCAGCCCCAGCATTTT.

The rearrangement links TRBV27 to TRBJ2-7, with 8 bases fitting TRBD1. The CDR3 totals 14 residues. V shed 6 bases, J shed 6 bases, and the junction held 10 bases outside the gene matches. Germline V gene lookup returns CDR1 MNHEY and CDR2 SMNVEV (reference sequence). The CDR3 is CASSVVGQVSEQYF. The CDR3 nucleotides read TGTGCCAGCAGCGTTGTGGGACAGGTATCCGAGCAGTACTTC.

The rearrangement uses TRBV7-2 and TRBJ2-7; D might be TRBD1 (6 bases). V dropped 1 base and J dropped 4 bases, with 11 bases sitting between them. The CDR3 covers 14 residues. Germline V lookup: CDR1 SGHTA, CDR2 FQGNSA. The CDR3 bases are TGTGCCAGCAGCTTAGTGGGGGCGCCTTACGAGCAGTACTTC. It encodes CASSLVGAPYEQYF.

This chain links TRBV5-1 with TRBJ2-3, with 10 bases aligning to TRBD2. This CDR3 region has 17 residues. Per germline, CDR1 SGHRS and CDR2 YFSETQ. Unmatched junction bases numbered 6, after V lost 1 base and J lost 1 base. The DNA of the CDR3 is TGCGCCAGCAGCTTGAAAAAAACTAGCGGGGGCACAGATACGCAGTATTTT. Encoded protein: CASSLKKTSGGTDTQYF.

The chain has TRBV14 and TRBJ2-7, with a tentative D call TRBD1 (6 bases). V lost 0 bases, J lost 2 bases, and 17 bases lay in between. The CDR3 has 17 amino acids. CDR1 SGHDN and CDR2 FVKESK come from the germline V gene. The CDR3 region has the DNA TGTGCCAGCAGCCAAGACAGGGGCAACCTGAAAACCTACGAGCAGTACTTC. Amino acids: CASSQDRGNLKTYEQYF.